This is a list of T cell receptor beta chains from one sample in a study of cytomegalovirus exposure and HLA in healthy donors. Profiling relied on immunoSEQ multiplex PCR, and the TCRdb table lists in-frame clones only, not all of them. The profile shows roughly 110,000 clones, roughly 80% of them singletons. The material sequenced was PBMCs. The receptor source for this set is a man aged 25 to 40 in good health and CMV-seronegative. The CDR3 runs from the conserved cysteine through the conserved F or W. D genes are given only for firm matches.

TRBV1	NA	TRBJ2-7	CTSSQFKRGIIYEQYF
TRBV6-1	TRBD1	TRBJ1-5	CASSEAAGQGFQPQHF
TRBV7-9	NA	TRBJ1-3	CASSLGPGAGNTIYF
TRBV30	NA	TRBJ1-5	CAWSVEGTYRSNQPQHF
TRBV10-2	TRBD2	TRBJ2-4	CASSVSGGKNIQYF
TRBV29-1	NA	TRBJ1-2	CSVSGDYGYTF
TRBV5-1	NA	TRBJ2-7	CASSSQGSGKRYEQYF
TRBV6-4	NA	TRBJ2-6	CASSVTYSGANVLTF
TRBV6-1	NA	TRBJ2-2	CASRILLNEGELFF
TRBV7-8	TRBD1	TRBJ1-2	CASRSTGTGNYGYTF
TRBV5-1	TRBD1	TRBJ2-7	CASSLRRTGSSYEQYF
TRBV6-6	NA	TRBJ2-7	CASSYSWASVTYEQYF